One sample yielded the 20 T cell receptor beta chains listed below, sequenced in a study of neurological immune-mediated disorders. TCRdb re-derived calls from the 5' RACE reads in MiXCR, one entry per CDR3 protein. The sample carries about 30,000 distinct CDR3 sequences, about 16% recorded once. Sequenced material: PBMCs. These receptors were collected from a man between 70 and 80 years old in good health.

This clonotype was counted many times. The chain couples TRBV27 to TRBJ1-3; D unclear. Between the trimmed V and J ends, which lost 5 bases and 9 bases, there was a span of 26 bases. CDR1 is MNHEY, CDR2 SMNVEV, per germline (reference sequence). The CDR3 is 17 residues long. The CDR3 coding sequence is TGTGCCAGCAGTCCAACCCCCCGGACTCCTGGTTGGAGCACCATATATTTT. Its translation: CASSPTPRTPGWSTIYF.

This clonotype was observed at least ten times. J is TRBJ2-5 and V is TRBV20-1; 7 bases are a match to TRBD1. Germline V gene lookup returns CDR1 DFQATT and CDR2 SNEGSKA (reference sequence). Losses at the gene ends were 6 bases for V and 0 bases for J; bases not matched to a gene: 7. The CDR3 is 14 residues long. CDR3 region: CSATLGQYQETQYF. CDR3 DNA sequence: TGCAGTGCAACCCTGGGACAGTACCAAGAGACCCAGTACTTC.

This clonotype was seen only once. The junction shows a germline mismatch at one end, possibly a read error. The chain combines TRBV7-2 with TRBJ2-4; no firm D call. Germline V gene sequence: CDR1 SGHTA, CDR2 FQGNSA. The CDR3 has 14 residues. The CDR3 DNA is TGTGCGAGCAGCCTCGGCCCAGCCCAAAACATTCAGTACTTC. Translated: CASSLGPAQNIQYF.

This chain connects TRBV12-3 or TRBV12-4 to TRBJ2-7; a weak D match, TRBD1 (6 bases). The length of the CDR3 is 17 residues. Trimming left V 6 bases short and J 0 bases short, with 21 bases between. CDR3 loop: CASSRPMDHRASYEQYF. For the CDR3, the DNA is TGTGCCAGCAGCCGCCCTATGGATCACAGGGCCTCCTACGAGCAGTACTTC.

This clonotype has ten or more counts. A read error is possible here, since a much larger clone lies one base away. This chain uses TRBV5-1 with TRBJ2-1; the match to TRBD1 covers 7 bases. The CDR3 runs 15 residues. After removal of 1 base from V and 4 bases from J, the junction contained 5 bases not matched to a gene. Germline V gene data show CDR1 as SGHRS and CDR2 as YFSETQ. CDR3 loop: CASSLSRGSYNEQFF. The CDR3 nucleotides are TGCGCCAGCAGCTTGTCCAGGGGGTCTTACAATGAGCAGTTCTTC.

This clonotype was observed at least ten times. The chain recombines TRBV9 with TRBJ2-1; TRBD1 matches 7 bases. The J segment lost 7 bases and the V segment lost 4 bases, leaving 14 bases of the junction unmatched. Looked up from germline, CDR1 is SGDLS and CDR2 is YYNGEE. The CDR3 totals 16 residues. CDR3: CASSTGTASTNNEQFF. The CDR3 DNA reads as TGTGCCAGCAGCACCGGGACAGCCTCTACAAATAATGAGCAGTTCTTC.

This clonotype was observed many times. The rearrangement joins TRBV7-2 to TRBJ1-2; 7 bases agree with TRBD1. The CDR3 extends over 16 amino acids. Trimming removed 1 base from V and 1 base from J; junction bases left unmatched: 6. The germline V gene encodes CDR1 SGHTA and CDR2 FQGNSA. The CDR3 DNA follows: TGTGCCAGCAGCTTAGTTACAGGGGAACTTAACTATGGCTACACCTTC. Encoded protein: CASSLVTGELNYGYTF.

This clonotype was found many times. In DNA form, the CDR3 reads TGTGCCAGCAGTTCTATCCTCCTGGAAAAACTGTTTTTT. Protein: CASSSILLEKLFF. The rearrangement joins TRBV28 to TRBJ1-4; D gene ambiguous. The CDR3 is 13 residues long. Germline lookup yields CDR1 MDHEN and CDR2 SYDVKM. The ends were cut back, 4 bases at V and 8 bases at J, with 11 bases in the middle.

This clonotype was observed at least ten times. The chain employs TRBV7-3 and TRBJ2-5, with 12 bases fitting TRBD2. The CDR3 consists of 16 residues. The ends lost 4 bases at V and 2 bases at J; junction bases unmatched: 5. Germline V gives CDR1 SGHTA, CDR2 FQGTGA. In DNA, the CDR3 is TGTGCCAGCAGCTGGGGACTAGCGGGCCTTCAAGAGACCCAGTACTTC. Translating it yields CASSWGLAGLQETQYF.

This clonotype was observed once. The chain links TRBV5-1 to TRBJ2-2, with a possible D match to TRBD2 (6 bases). Trimming removed 10 bases at V and 0 bases at J, with 19 bases between. CDR3 length equals 16 residues. Germline-derived CDR1 and CDR2 are SGHRS and YFSETQ. CDR3 sequence (DNA): TGCGCCTGTAGCGACCTCGGGACTGCGAACACCGGGGAGCTGTTTTTT. Encoded protein: CACSDLGTANTGELFF.

This clonotype was picked up many times. V and J are TRBV10-3 and TRBJ2-3; possibly TRBD1 for D (5 bases). Trimming took 4 bases from V and 1 from J, leaving 6 bases between them. CDR3 length: 13 amino acids. CDR1 is ENHRY, CDR2 SYGVKD, per germline. The CDR3 DNA reads as TGTGCCATCAGTGTACAGGGCACAGATACGCAGTATTTT. Its translation: CAISVQGTDTQYF.

This clonotype showed up many times. The rearrangement links TRBV24-1 to TRBJ2-1, with a weak D call TRBD1 (6 bases). Trimming removed 4 bases at V and 8 bases at J, with 11 bases between. The CDR3 length is 13 residues. Germline V CDR1 and CDR2: KGHDR, SFDVKD. The CDR3 sequence: CATSDQGLDEQFF. In DNA form, the CDR3 reads TGTGCCACCAGTGACCAGGGGTTGGATGAGCAGTTCTTC.

With regard to this clonotype: Possible read error: a much larger clone is one base away. The rearrangement uses TRBV20-1 and TRBJ2-3; TRBD1 matches 7 bases. CDR3 length: 14 residues. V lost 6 bases to trimming and J lost 2 bases; unmatched junction nucleotides: 8. Germline V lookup: CDR1 DFQATT, CDR2 SNEGSKA (reference sequence). The CDR3 is CSARKGGFTDTQYF. CDR3 in DNA: TGCAGTGCAAGGAAAGGGGGCTTCACAGATACGCAGTATTTT.

V and J are TRBV18 and TRBJ2-2; 8 bases map to TRBD1. Trimming cost V 8 bases and J 0 bases; bases outside gene matches: 11. This CDR3 has 17 amino acids. Germline V gene sequence: CDR1 KGHSH, CDR2 LQKENI. The CDR3 sequence: CASPSLRTGTNTGELFF. The CDR3 DNA reads as TGTGCCAGCCCTAGCCTCCGGACAGGGACGAACACCGGGGAGCTGTTTTTT.

Ten or more counts support this clonotype. V gene TRBV5-1 combines with J gene TRBJ2-3, with D maybe TRBD1 (6 bases). Trimming left V 4 bases short and J 0 bases short, with 6 bases between. This CDR3 region has 13 residues. Germline V gene lookup returns CDR1 SGHRS and CDR2 YFSETQ. The CDR3: CASSGQSTDTQYF. The CDR3 bases are TGCGCCAGCAGCGGACAGAGCACAGATACGCAGTATTTT. Full variable domain (rest looked up from reference TRBV5-1 and TRBJ2-3): KAGVTQTPRYLIKTRGQQVTLSCSPISGHRSVSWYQQTPGQGLQFLFEYFSETQRNKGNFPGRFSGRQFSNSRSEMNVSTLELGDSALYLCASSGQSTDTQYFGPGTRLTVL.

This clonotype appeared many times. The CDR3 region is CASSPPLWTGTYGYTF. The CDR3 DNA follows: TGTGCCAGCTCACCGCCGCTTTGGACAGGGACCTATGGCTACACCTTC. The rearrangement links TRBV18 to TRBJ1-2; the match to TRBD1 covers 8 bases. V dropped 3 bases and J dropped 4; count of bases not matched to a gene: 10. The V gene's germline CDR1 is KGHSH and CDR2 LQKENI. This CDR3 region has 16 residues.

In its sample, this clonotype was seen many times. The chain joins TRBV20-1 to TRBJ2-2; 7 bases fit TRBD2. The J segment lost 7 bases and the V segment lost 8 bases, leaving 10 bases of the junction unmatched. The CDR3 has 13 residues. Germline values: CDR1 DFQATT, CDR2 SNEGSKA (reference sequence). The DNA for the CDR3 is TGCAGTTCACAGCGGGGCTGGGGCGGGGAGCTGTTTTTT. This codes for CSSQRGWGGELFF.

The table lists this clonotype with many counts. V and J are TRBV7-2 and TRBJ2-3; 11 bases agree with TRBD2. V shed 5 bases, J shed 6 bases, and the junction held 10 bases outside the gene matches. This CDR3 region has 16 residues. CDR1 is SGHTA, CDR2 FQGNSA, per germline. The CDR3 DNA follows: TGTGCCAGCAGCCGCTATCTAGCGGGAGGAGCGGATACGCAGTATTTT. The encoded protein is CASSRYLAGGADTQYF.

This chain connects TRBV7-3 to TRBJ1-1; D not certain. V lost 1 base to trimming and J lost 3 bases, with 6 bases between them. Germline assignment: CDR1 SGHTA and CDR2 FQGTGA. The CDR3 extends over 13 amino acids. This CDR3 is CASSLNGDTEAFF. Here the CDR3 DNA reads TGTGCCAGCAGCTTAAATGGAGACACTGAAGCTTTCTTT.

The rearrangement joins TRBV20-1 to TRBJ2-7; 9 bases fit TRBD2. The V and J ends lost 2 bases and 0 bases, in that order; junction bases with no gene match: 5. This CDR3 is 15 amino acids long. Germline assignment: CDR1 DFQATT and CDR2 SNEGSKA (reference sequence). CDR3 residues: CSARCSGGLSYEQYF. The CDR3 DNA reads as TGCAGTGCTAGATGTAGCGGGGGCCTCTCCTACGAGCAGTACTTC.